This T cell receptor (beta chain) was identified in a study of blood T cell repertoires in COVID-19. Using immunoSEQ multiplex PCR, the repertoire was profiled, and TCRdb retains in-frame clones only, with some absent. The data show hundreds of thousands of clones, 70% to 90% seen once. The germline V gene encodes CDR1 SEHNR and CDR2 FQNEAQ (reference sequence). Germline trimming cut 1 base from V and 8 bases from J; bases unmatched to any gene: 14. CDR3 length: 18 amino acids. The chain recombines TRBV7-9 with TRBJ1-2; TRBD1 aligns across 12 bases. Sequenced: peripheral blood. This clonotype was sampled from a woman aged 50 to 65 with active or convalescent COVID-19. CDR3 nucleotides: TGTGCCAGCAGCTTAGTGGGGTCAGGGACAGGGGGCTTTGAAGGCTACACCTTC. Its protein product is CASSLVGSGTGGFEGYTF. The variable domain in full, with the rest retrieved from reference TRBV7-9 and TRBJ1-2, is DTGVSQNPRHKITKRGQNVTFRCDPISEHNRLYWYRQTLGQGPEFLTYFQNEAQLEKSRLLSDRFSAERPKGSFSTLEIQRTEQGDSAMYLCASSLVGSGTGGFEGYTFGSGTRLTVV.